This record looks at one T cell receptor (beta chain) sequence and its context. Method: immunoSEQ multiplex PCR; TCRdb's copy keeps in-frame clones and lacks some. The sample shows 1,500 to 2,000 clones, 75% to 95% of them seen only once. The data were obtained in a study of brain metastases from non-small cell lung cancer. CDR1 and CDR2 (germline): LGHNA, YNFKEQ. The CDR3 spans 14 residues. Trimming removed 5 bases from V and 0 bases from J, with 9 bases in between. Sequencing input: tumor-adjacent normal tissue. The sequence came from a donor at least 40 years old with non-small cell lung cancer. The V and J genes are TRBV4-2 and TRBJ2-3; D may be TRBD2 (6 bases). DNA of the CDR3: TGTGCCAGCAGCTGGGGGGATAGCACAGATACGCAGTATTTT. Protein: CASSWGDSTDTQYF.